This paragraph covers one T cell receptor beta chain sequence. This record comes from a study of blood T cell repertoires in COVID-19. Study in general: Some COVID-19 samples were acute and others convalescent; all came from the United States, Italy and Spain. T cells, B-cell-depleted T cells, or PBMCs supplied cDNA or gDNA.

Germline loops: CDR1 SGDLS, CDR2 YYNGEE. V lost 4 bases and J lost 7; bases outside the gene matches: 10. This CDR3 comprises 15 residues. Authors' data handling: By means of reference gene primer amplification, nucleated cell counts were estimated. Repertoires were generated with immunoSEQ multiplex PCR, while TCRdb's copy carries only in-frame clones and drops some. Clonal size and the V and J genes are those of that table, whereas D and trimming came from the DNA. The table has 130,000 or so clones, 86% seen once. This receptor was taken from a woman aged 60 to 75 with acute or convalescent COVID-19. The sequenced sample was peripheral blood. This sequence joins TRBV9 and TRBJ2-5; 10 nucleotides match TRBD2. The CDR3 is CASSNYSGGLGTQYF. The CDR3 DNA follows: TGTGCCAGCAGCAACTATAGCGGGGGGCTGGGGACCCAGTACTTC.